This record covers a single TCR beta chain. Antigen unknown. This record comes from a study of cytomegalovirus exposure and HLA in healthy donors. For the study at large: From HLA-typed donors, an early data release held roughly 80 million unique TCRs. Study-wide findings and caveats: Some V segments (TRBV6-2 and TRBV6-3 among them) were excluded as indistinguishable. Later analysis showed TCR association rates varying by HLA locus, highest for DRB1 and lowest for HLA-C. Most of the TCR beta V segments (in an earlier analysis) were productive either about 87% or about 30% of the time.

From germline, CDR1 is SGHRS and CDR2 YFSETQ. The CDR3 has 15 amino acids. Trimming removed 3 bases from V and 9 bases from J, with 19 bases in between. The PCR was carried out with 60 Vbeta primers and 13 Jbeta primers. The method was immunoSEQ multiplex PCR; TCRdb's version includes in-frame clones alone and lacks a portion of them. The table records 200,000 to 250,000 clones, roughly 79% of them present only once. Sequencing used PBMCs. The V and J genes are TRBV5-1 and TRBJ2-1; D is perhaps TRBD1 (7 bases). The clonotype originates from a woman in her forties in good health and CMV-seronegative. DNA for the CDR3: TGCGCCAGCAGCTCCAGCGGGCCCCGACAGGGTGAGCAGTTCTTC. It translates to CASSSSGPRQGEQFF.